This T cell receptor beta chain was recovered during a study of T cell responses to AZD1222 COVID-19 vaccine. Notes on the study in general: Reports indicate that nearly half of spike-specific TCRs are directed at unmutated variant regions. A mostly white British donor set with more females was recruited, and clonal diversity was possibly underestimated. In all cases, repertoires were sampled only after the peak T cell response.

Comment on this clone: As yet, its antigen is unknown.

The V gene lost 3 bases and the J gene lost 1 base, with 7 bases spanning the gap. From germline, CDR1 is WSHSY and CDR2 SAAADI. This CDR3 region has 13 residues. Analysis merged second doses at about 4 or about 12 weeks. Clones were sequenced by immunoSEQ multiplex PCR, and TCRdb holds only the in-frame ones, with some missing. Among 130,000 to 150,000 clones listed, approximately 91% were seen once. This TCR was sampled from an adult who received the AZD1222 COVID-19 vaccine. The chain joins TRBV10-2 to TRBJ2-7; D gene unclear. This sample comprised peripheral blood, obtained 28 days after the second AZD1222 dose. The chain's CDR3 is CASSDMFSYEQYF. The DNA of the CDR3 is TGCGCCAGCAGTGATATGTTTTCCTACGAGCAGTACTTC.